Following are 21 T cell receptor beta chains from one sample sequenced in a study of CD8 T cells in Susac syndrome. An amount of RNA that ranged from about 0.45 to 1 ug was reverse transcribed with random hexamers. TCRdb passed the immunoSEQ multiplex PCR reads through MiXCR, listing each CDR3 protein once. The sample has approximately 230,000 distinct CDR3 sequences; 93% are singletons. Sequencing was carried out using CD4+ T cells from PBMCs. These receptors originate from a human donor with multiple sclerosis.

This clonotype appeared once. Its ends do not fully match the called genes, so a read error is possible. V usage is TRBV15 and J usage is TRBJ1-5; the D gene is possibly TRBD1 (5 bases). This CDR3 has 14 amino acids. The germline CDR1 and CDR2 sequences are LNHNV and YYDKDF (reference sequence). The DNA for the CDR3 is TGTGCCACCAGCAGAGCAGGGTGGGATCAGCCCCAGCTTTTT. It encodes CATSRAGWDQPQLF.

The CDR3 region has the DNA TGCGCCAGCAGGAAACAGGTCCAAAACCATGGCTACACCTTC. This translates into CASRKQVQNHGYTF. The V gene is TRBV4-1, the J gene TRBJ1-2, with TRBD1 as a possible D gene (5 bases). Trimming cost V 6 bases and J 6 bases, with 17 bases left between them. Germline assignment: CDR1 MGHRA and CDR2 YSYEKL. The CDR3 has 14 residues.

The CDR3 DNA is TGTGCCAGCAGCCAAGAGCAGGTGAACACTGAAGCTTTCTTT. It codes for CASSQEQVNTEAFF. J is TRBJ1-1 and V is TRBV4-2; D remains unclear. Germline-derived CDR1 and CDR2 are LGHNA and YNFKEQ. Trimming shortened V by 0 bases and J by 0 bases, and 5 bases separated the two germline ends. CDR3 size: 14 residues.

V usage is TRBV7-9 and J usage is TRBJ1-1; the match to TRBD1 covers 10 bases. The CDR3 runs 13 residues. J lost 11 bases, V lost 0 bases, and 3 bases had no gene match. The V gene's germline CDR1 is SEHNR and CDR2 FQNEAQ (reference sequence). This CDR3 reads CASSLADRGPAFF. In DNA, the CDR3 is TGTGCCAGCAGCTTAGCTGACAGGGGGCCGGCTTTCTTT.

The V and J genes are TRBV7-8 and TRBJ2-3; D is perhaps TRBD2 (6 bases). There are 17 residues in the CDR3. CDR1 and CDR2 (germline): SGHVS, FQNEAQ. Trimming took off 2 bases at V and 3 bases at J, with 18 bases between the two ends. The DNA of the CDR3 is TGTGCCAGCAGCTTACTCATGGGGCGGGGAGGAACAGATACGCAGTATTTT. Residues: CASSLLMGRGGTDTQYF.

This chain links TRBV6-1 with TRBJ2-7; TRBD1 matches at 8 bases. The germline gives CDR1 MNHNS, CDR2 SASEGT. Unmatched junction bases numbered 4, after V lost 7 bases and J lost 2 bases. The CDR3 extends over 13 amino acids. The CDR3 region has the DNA TGTGCCAGCACCGCGACAGGGGCCTACGAGCAGTACGTC. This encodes CASTATGAYEQYV.

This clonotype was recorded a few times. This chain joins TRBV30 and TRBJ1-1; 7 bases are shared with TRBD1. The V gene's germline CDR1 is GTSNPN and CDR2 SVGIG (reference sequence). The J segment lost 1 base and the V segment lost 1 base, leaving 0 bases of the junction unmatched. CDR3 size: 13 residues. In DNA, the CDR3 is TGTGCCTGGAGTGGGACAGGGAACACTGAAGCTTTCTTT. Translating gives CAWSGTGNTEAFF.

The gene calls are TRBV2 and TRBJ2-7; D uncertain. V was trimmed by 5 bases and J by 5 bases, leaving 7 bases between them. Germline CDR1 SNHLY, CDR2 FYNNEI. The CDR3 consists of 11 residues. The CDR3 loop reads CASSPLDEQYF. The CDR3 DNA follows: TGTGCCAGCAGTCCTCTGGACGAGCAGTACTTC. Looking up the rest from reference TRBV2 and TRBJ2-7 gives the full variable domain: EPEVTQTPSHQVTQMGQEVILRCVPISNHLYFYWYRQILGQKVEFLVSFYNNEISEKSEIFDDQFSVERPDGSNFTLKIRSTKLEDSAMYFCASSPLDEQYFGPGTRLTVT.

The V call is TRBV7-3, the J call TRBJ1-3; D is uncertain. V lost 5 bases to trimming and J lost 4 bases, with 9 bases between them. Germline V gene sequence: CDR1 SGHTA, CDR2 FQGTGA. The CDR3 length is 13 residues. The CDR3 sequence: CASSKQGGNTIYF. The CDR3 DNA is TGTGCCAGCAGCAAACAAGGGGGAAACACCATATATTTT. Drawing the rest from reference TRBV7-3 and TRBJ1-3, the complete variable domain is GAGVSQTPSNKVTEKGKYVELRCDPISGHTALYWYRQSLGQGPEFLIYFQGTGAADDSGLPNDRFFAVRPEGSVSTLKIQRTERGDSAVYLCASSKQGGNTIYFGEGSWLTVV.

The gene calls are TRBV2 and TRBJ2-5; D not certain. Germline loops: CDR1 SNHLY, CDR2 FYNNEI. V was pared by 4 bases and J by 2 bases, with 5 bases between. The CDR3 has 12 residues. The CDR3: CASSAGQETQYF. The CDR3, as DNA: TGTGCCAGCAGTGCAGGTCAAGAGACCCAGTACTTC.

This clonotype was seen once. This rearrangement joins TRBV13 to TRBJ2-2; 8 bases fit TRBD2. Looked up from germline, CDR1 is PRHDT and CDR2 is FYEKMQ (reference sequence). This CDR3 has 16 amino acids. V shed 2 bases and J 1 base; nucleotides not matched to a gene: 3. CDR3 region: CASSLSLAGNTGELFF. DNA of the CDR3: TGTGCCAGCAGCTTAAGTCTAGCGGGGAACACCGGGGAGCTGTTTTTT.

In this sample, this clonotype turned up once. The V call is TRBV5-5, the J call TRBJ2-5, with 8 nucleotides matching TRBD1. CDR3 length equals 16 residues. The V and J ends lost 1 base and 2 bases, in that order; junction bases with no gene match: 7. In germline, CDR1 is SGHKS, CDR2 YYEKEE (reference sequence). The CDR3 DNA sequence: TGTGCCAGCAGCTTGCAGGGGGCGATGAGACAAGAGACCCAGTACTTC. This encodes CASSLQGAMRQETQYF.

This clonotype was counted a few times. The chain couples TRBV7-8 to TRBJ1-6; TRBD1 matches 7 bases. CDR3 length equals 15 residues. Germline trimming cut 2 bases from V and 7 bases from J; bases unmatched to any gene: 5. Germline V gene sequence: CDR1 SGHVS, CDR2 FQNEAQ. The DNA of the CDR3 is TGTGCCAGCAGCTTATCCGGGACAGTAAATTCACCCCTCCACTTT. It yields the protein CASSLSGTVNSPLHF.

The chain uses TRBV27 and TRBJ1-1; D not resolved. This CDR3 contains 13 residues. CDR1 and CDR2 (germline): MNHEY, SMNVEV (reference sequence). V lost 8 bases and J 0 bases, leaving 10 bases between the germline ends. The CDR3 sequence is CASRGQLNTEAFF. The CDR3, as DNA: TGTGCCAGCCGAGGGCAGCTGAACACTGAAGCTTTCTTT.

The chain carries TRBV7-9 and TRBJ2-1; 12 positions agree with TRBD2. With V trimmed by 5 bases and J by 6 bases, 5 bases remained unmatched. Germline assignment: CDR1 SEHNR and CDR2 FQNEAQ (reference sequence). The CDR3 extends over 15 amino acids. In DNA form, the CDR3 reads TGTGCCAGCAGCCATCTAGCGGGAGGGCCCAATGAGCAGTTCTTC. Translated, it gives CASSHLAGGPNEQFF.

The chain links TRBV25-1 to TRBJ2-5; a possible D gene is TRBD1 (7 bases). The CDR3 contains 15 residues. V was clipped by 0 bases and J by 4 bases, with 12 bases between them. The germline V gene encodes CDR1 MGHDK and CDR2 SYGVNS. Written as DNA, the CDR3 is TGTGCCAGCAGTGAATATCGTCAGGGGGGAGAGACCCAGTACTTC. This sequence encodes CASSEYRQGGETQYF.

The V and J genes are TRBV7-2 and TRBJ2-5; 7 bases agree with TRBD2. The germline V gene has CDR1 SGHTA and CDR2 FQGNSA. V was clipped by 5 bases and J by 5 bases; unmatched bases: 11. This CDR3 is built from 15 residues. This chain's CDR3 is CASSPGLGGKETQYF. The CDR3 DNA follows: TGTGCCAGCAGCCCGGGGCTGGGGGGGAAGGAGACCCAGTACTTC. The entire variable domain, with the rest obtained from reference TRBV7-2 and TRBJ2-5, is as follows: GAGVSQSPSNKVTEKGKDVELRCDPISGHTALYWYRQSLGQGLEFLIYFQGNSAPDKSGLPSDRFSAERTGGSVSTLTIQRTQQEDSAVYLCASSPGLGGKETQYFGPGTRLLVL.

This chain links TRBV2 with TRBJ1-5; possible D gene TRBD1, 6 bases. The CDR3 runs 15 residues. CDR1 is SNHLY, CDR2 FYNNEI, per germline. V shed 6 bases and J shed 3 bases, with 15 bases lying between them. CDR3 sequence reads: CASSGTPKANQPQHF. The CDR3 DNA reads TGTGCCAGCAGCGGGACACCGAAGGCCAATCAGCCCCAGCATTTT.

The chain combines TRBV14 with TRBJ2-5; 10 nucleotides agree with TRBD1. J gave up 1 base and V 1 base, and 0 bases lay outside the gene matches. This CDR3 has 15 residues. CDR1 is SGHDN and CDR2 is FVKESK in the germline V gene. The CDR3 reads CASSQGQGAQETQYF. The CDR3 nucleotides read TGTGCCAGCAGCCAAGGACAGGGGGCCCAAGAGACCCAGTACTTC. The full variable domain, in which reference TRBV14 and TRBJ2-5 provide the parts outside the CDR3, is EAGVTQFPSHSVIEKGQTVTLRCDPISGHDNLYWYRRVMGKEIKFLLHFVKESKQDESGMPNNRFLAERTGGTYSTLKVQPAELEDSGVYFCASSQGQGAQETQYFGPGTRLLVL.

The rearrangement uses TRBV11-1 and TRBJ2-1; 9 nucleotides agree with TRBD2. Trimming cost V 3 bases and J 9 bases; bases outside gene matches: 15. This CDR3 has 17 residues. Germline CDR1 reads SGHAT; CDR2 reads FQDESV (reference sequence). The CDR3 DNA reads TGTGCCAGCAGCTTGATAAGCGGGAGGTTACTCGCTGGTGAGCAGTTCTTC. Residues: CASSLISGRLLAGEQFF.

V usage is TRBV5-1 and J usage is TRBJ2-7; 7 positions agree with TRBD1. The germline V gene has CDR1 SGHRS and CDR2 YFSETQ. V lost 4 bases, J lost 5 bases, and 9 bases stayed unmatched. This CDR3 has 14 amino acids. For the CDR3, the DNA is TGCGCCAGCAGCCTCGAAAGGGGGCAGGACGAGCAGTACTTC. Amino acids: CASSLERGQDEQYF.